Below, one T cell receptor beta chain is given with its context. Germline-derived CDR1 and CDR2 are SGHKS and YYEKEE (reference sequence). The CDR3 sequence is 16 residues long. TCRdb re-analyzed the 5' RACE reads; it lists each CDR3 protein once, without DNA. The specimen's table records about 180,000 distinct CDR3 sequences. This sample is drawn from a study of T cells expressing NK-cell markers. The sequencing input was blood T cells: a sorted CD56 or NKG2C T cell subset, CD4+ or CD8+ T cells, or bulk PBMC T cells (not recorded which). The source is a woman aged 18-70 years in good health. This chain links TRBV5-5 with TRBJ2-1; TCRdb's D gene call, TRBD2, goes unchecked for lack of DNA. The CDR3: CASSSLADYSYNEQFF.